These 5 T cell receptor beta chains originate from one sample sequenced in a study of cytomegalovirus exposure and HLA in healthy donors. It was with 60 Vbeta and 13 Jbeta primers that the PCR ran. Here immunoSEQ multiplex PCR was the method, and the copy in TCRdb shows in-frame clones only, minus some. This sample has approximately 190,000 clones, with 84% found just once. The sequencing sample was made of PBMCs. The receptors here all came from a woman aged 45-60 years in good health and CMV-seropositive.

The CDR3 is CASSPTMAGGSTDTQYF. CDR3 DNA: TGTGCCAGCTCACCTACGATGGCGGGGGGTAGCACAGATACGCAGTATTTT. The chain recombines TRBV18 with TRBJ2-3; 8 bases align to TRBD2. CDR3 length: 17 residues. J lost 0 bases, V lost 3 bases, and 8 bases had no gene match. The V gene's germline CDR1 is KGHSH and CDR2 LQKENI.

V and J are TRBV11-2 and TRBJ2-3; 8 bases fit TRBD1. CDR1 is SGHAT, CDR2 FQNNGV, per germline. The CDR3 consists of 16 residues. Trimming at V came to 3 bases and at J to 3 bases, leaving 8 bases not matched to a gene. The CDR3 DNA sequence: TGTGCCAGCAGCTTTGGACAGGGTCCTGAAACAGATACGCAGTATTTT. This sequence encodes CASSFGQGPETDTQYF.

The genes are TRBV6-1 and TRBJ2-5, with 9 bases aligning to TRBD2. Germline CDR1 is MNHNS and CDR2 is SASEGT. The CDR3 consists of 14 residues. V dropped 7 bases and J dropped 4; count of bases not matched to a gene: 7. The CDR3 DNA reads TGTGCCAGCAAACTTTTAGCGGGGGTAGAGACCCAGTACTTC. Encoded protein: CASKLLAGVETQYF.

V is TRBV4-2 and J is TRBJ2-2, with TRBD2 identical over 9 bases. Germline lookup yields CDR1 LGHNA and CDR2 YNFKEQ. After removal of 0 bases from V and 5 bases from J, the junction contained 7 bases not matched to a gene. The CDR3 length is 17 residues. The CDR3 spells CASSQEMLAGRTGELFF. Here the CDR3 DNA reads TGTGCCAGCAGCCAAGAGATGCTAGCGGGGCGAACCGGGGAGCTGTTTTTT.

The chain couples TRBV11-2 to TRBJ2-1; 8 positions agree with TRBD1. Germline loops: CDR1 SGHAT, CDR2 FQNNGV. The junction had 6 bases not matched to a gene; V was cut back by 6 bases and J by 8 bases. The CDR3 sequence is 13 residues long. CDR3 sequence reads: CASRTGVYDEQFF. In nucleotides, the CDR3 is TGTGCCAGCAGGACAGGGGTTTACGATGAGCAGTTCTTC.